These 29 T cell receptor beta chains originate from one sample sequenced in a study of CD8+ T cells in alopecia areata. cDNA reverse transcribed from extracted RNA served as the sequencing template. Profiled with immunoSEQ multiplex PCR; TCRdb holds only in-frame clones, not every one. The data hold a few hundred thousand clones, with roughly 50% observed a single time. Input material: CD8+ T cells sorted from blood. Receptors were obtained from a human donor in good health.

The chain combines TRBV6-6 with TRBJ2-5; weak D call: TRBD2 (5 bases). CDR1 and CDR2 from the germline V gene are MNHNY and SVGAGI (reference sequence). V lost 6 bases to trimming and J lost 5 bases, with 13 bases between them. The CDR3 loop spans 13 amino acids. The CDR3 DNA follows: TGTGCCAGCAGGACTAATCAAGGGGAGACCCAGTACTTC. This encodes CASRTNQGETQYF.

This clone was counted a few times. This chain joins TRBV7-9 and TRBJ1-1, with D possibly TRBD1 on 6 matching bases. Deletions cut 2 bases from V and 0 bases from J, with 16 bases between. Per the germline V gene, CDR1 is SEHNR and CDR2 is FQNEAQ (reference sequence). The CDR3 length is 17 residues. The CDR3, as DNA: TGTGCCAGCAGCTTAATGGAAGGTACAGGGATGAACACTGAAGCTTTCTTT. It translates to CASSLMEGTGMNTEAFF.

V and J are TRBV6-5 and TRBJ2-3; 9 bases match TRBD2. V was clipped by 2 bases and J by 2 bases; unmatched bases: 5. The V gene's germline CDR1 is MNHEY and CDR2 SVGAGI. CDR3 length: 16 residues. The CDR3 nucleotides read TGTGCCAGCAGTTACCTAGGGACTAGCCTCACAGATACGCAGTATTTT. The encoded protein is CASSYLGTSLTDTQYF.

This clone was observed a few times. The V gene is TRBV29-1, the J gene TRBJ2-1, with no clear D. Germline assignment: CDR1 SQVTM and CDR2 ANQGSEA. Deletions cut 3 bases from V and 3 bases from J, with 6 bases between. This CDR3 spans 12 amino acids. CDR3 residues: CSVDVGYNEQFF. CDR3 sequence (DNA): TGCAGCGTTGACGTCGGCTACAATGAGCAGTTCTTC.

The chain joins TRBV6-5 to TRBJ2-5; D may be TRBD2 (6 bases). The V and J ends lost 2 bases and 10 bases respectively, with 11 bases between them. CDR3 length equals 12 residues. The germline V gene encodes CDR1 MNHEY and CDR2 SVGAGI. CDR3 in amino acids: CASSYGDGSQYF. The CDR3 region has the DNA TGTGCCAGCAGTTACGGGGACGGGAGCCAGTACTTC.

The gene calls are TRBV6-5 and TRBJ2-1, with D uncertain. Trimming cost V 5 bases and J 3 bases, with 11 bases left between them. There are 14 residues in the CDR3. CDR1 and CDR2 (germline): MNHEY, SVGAGI. The CDR3 DNA is TGTGCCAGCAGTCCGGTTCGAAGCTACAATGAGCAGTTCTTC. This sequence encodes CASSPVRSYNEQFF.

The chain joins TRBV4-1 to TRBJ2-5, with TRBD1 matching 7 bases. This CDR3 spans 15 amino acids. Per the germline V gene, CDR1 is MGHRA and CDR2 is YSYEKL. V trimming: 4 bases; J trimming: 10 bases; junction bases outside the gene matches: 15. The CDR3 DNA sequence: TGCGCCAGCAGCCCGAGGACAGGCGGCTTGGGAAGCCAGTACTTC. It is translated as CASSPRTGGLGSQYF.

This chain connects TRBV9 to TRBJ2-5; D is tentatively TRBD1 or TRBD2 (6 bases each). The CDR3 runs to 14 residues. Germline V CDR1 and CDR2: SGDLS, YYNGEE. Trimming stripped 0 bases from V and 5 bases from J, with 11 bases between. The CDR3 reads CASSVAGGGETQYF. The DNA for the CDR3 is TGTGCCAGCAGCGTAGCAGGAGGGGGGGAGACCCAGTACTTC.

The V gene is TRBV29-1, the J gene TRBJ2-3; tentative D call: TRBD1 (5 bases). Germline values: CDR1 SQVTM, CDR2 ANQGSEA. The CDR3 contains 14 residues. V dropped 6 bases and J dropped 4 bases, with 17 bases sitting between them. CDR3 bases: TGCAGCGTCAAAGGGCCAGGGCTGGCAGATACGCAGTATTTT. As protein: CSVKGPGLADTQYF.

The chain couples TRBV27 to TRBJ2-5, with D possibly TRBD2 on 6 matching bases. The CDR3 totals 15 residues. Trimming took off 4 bases at V and 0 bases at J, with 12 bases between the two ends. Looked up from germline, CDR1 is MNHEY and CDR2 is SMNVEV (reference sequence). CDR3 loop: CASSSGLAYQETQYF. In DNA, the CDR3 is TGTGCCAGCAGTTCGGGACTCGCGTACCAAGAGACCCAGTACTTC.

This clone came up a few times. The rearrangement uses TRBV6-6 and TRBJ2-7, with 7 bases matching TRBD1. The ends lost 2 bases at V and 6 bases at J; junction bases unmatched: 4. Germline V gene lookup returns CDR1 MNHNY and CDR2 SVGAGI (reference sequence). This CDR3 has 13 residues. CDR3 in DNA: TGTGCCAGCAGTTACGGACAGGACGTCGAGCAGTACTTC. This encodes CASSYGQDVEQYF.

Remarks on this clone: Within the sample, other DNA sequences also encode this same CDR3. As DNA, the CDR3 is TGTGCCAGCAGCCCACAGGGCACTGAAGCTTTCTTT. It translates to CASSPQGTEAFF. The chain uses TRBV6-5 and TRBJ1-1, with D perhaps matching TRBD1 (6 bases). Trimming pared 6 bases from V and 4 bases from J, leaving 9 bases between. In germline, CDR1 is MNHEY, CDR2 SVGAGI. The CDR3 is 12 residues long.

V usage is TRBV7-3 and J usage is TRBJ2-4; 7 nucleotides align to TRBD2. The CDR3 is 15 amino acids. The V and J ends lost 5 bases and 7 bases, in that order; junction bases with no gene match: 11. CDR1 is SGHTA and CDR2 is FQGTGA in the germline V gene. Here the CDR3 reads CASSLAGEPWNIQYF. The CDR3 DNA reads TGTGCCAGCAGCCTCGCGGGGGAGCCTTGGAACATTCAGTACTTC.

V gene TRBV30 combines with J gene TRBJ2-5; the D call may be TRBD1 or TRBD2 (6 bases each). The CDR3 extends over 14 amino acids. The V end lost 0 bases, the J end lost 5 bases, and 13 bases lay between the germline ends. Germline CDR1 GTSNPN, CDR2 SVGIG (reference sequence). The CDR3 DNA reads as TGTGCCTGGAGTGTAGAAAGGGGGGTGGAGACCCAGTACTTC. Protein: CAWSVERGVETQYF.

This clone occurred many times. The chain uses TRBV7-9 and TRBJ2-2; unclear D gene. V was clipped by 3 bases and J by 6 bases, with 5 bases between them. The length of the CDR3 is 12 residues. CDR1 SEHNR and CDR2 FQNEAQ come from the germline V gene (reference sequence). The CDR3 sequence is CASSFGSGELFF. The DNA for the CDR3 is TGTGCCAGCAGCTTCGGCTCCGGGGAGCTGTTTTTT.

V is TRBV9 and J is TRBJ2-5, with D tentatively TRBD1 or TRBD2 (5 bases each). Germline V gene data show CDR1 as SGDLS and CDR2 as YYNGEE. This CDR3 is 15 amino acids long. Trimming left V 0 bases short and J 5 bases short, with 14 bases between. This chain's CDR3 is CASSVDGATRETQYF. As DNA, the CDR3 is TGTGCCAGCAGCGTAGACGGGGCTACTAGGGAGACCCAGTACTTC.

The V gene is TRBV4-1, the J gene TRBJ2-5, with 7 positions matching TRBD2. The CDR3 has 16 amino acids. The germline CDR1 and CDR2 sequences are MGHRA and YSYEKL. V lost 6 bases, J lost 1 base, and 11 bases stayed unmatched. As DNA, the CDR3 is TGCGCCAGCAGTTTTAGTGGAGCGGGGACCCAAGAGACCCAGTACTTC. Translation gives CASSFSGAGTQETQYF.

This chain uses TRBV13 with TRBJ1-2; D not resolved. Looked up from germline, CDR1 is PRHDT and CDR2 is FYEKMQ (reference sequence). The CDR3 is made up of 16 amino acids. The V end was cut by 0 bases, the J end by 4 bases, with 15 bases between. CDR3 in DNA: TGTGCCAGCAGCTTAGGCGGGAGGGAAATCGGCTATGGCTACACCTTC. Protein product: CASSLGGREIGYGYTF.

V gene TRBV2 combines with J gene TRBJ1-2; possible D gene TRBD1, 6 bases. The V end was cut by 4 bases, the J end by 8 bases, with 14 bases between. Germline V gives CDR1 SNHLY, CDR2 FYNNEI. This CDR3 is built from 13 residues. The CDR3 here is CASSGTERRGYTF. CDR3 DNA: TGTGCCAGCAGTGGGACAGAACGGCGGGGCTACACCTTC.

This clone was seen once. This rearrangement joins TRBV13 to TRBJ2-7, with 16 bases aligning to TRBD2. Germline V CDR1 and CDR2: PRHDT, FYEKMQ (reference sequence). This CDR3 has 17 residues. Germline trimming cut 5 bases from V and 3 bases from J; bases unmatched to any gene: 7. DNA for the CDR3: TGTGCCAGCAGCCCAGGGACTAGCGGGGGGGCCAGCTACGAGCAGTACTTC. This gives the protein CASSPGTSGGASYEQYF.

This clone was detected only a few times. This chain joins TRBV5-6 and TRBJ2-2; TRBD2 is a possible D gene (5 bases). The CDR3 runs 14 residues. Trimming cost V 0 bases and J 8 bases, with 11 bases left between them. The V gene's germline CDR1 is SGHDT and CDR2 YYEEEE. The CDR3 sequence: CASSLEVSVGELFF. The CDR3 DNA follows: TGTGCCAGCAGCTTGGAGGTTAGCGTGGGGGAGCTGTTTTTT. Complete variable domain (other parts from reference TRBV5-6 and TRBJ2-2): DAGVTQSPTHLIKTRGQQVTLRCSPKSGHDTVSWYQQALGQGPQFIFQYYEEEERQRGNFPDRFSGHQFPNYSSELNVNALLLGDSALYLCASSLEVSVGELFFGEGSRLTVL.

This clone appeared once. The chain couples TRBV27 to TRBJ2-3; D is ambiguous. The V end was cut by 6 bases, the J end by 6 bases, with 19 bases between. CDR3 length: 15 residues. Germline V gives CDR1 MNHEY, CDR2 SMNVEV (reference sequence). The chain's CDR3 is CASSTLLGWVDTQYF. The CDR3 DNA reads as TGTGCCAGCAGCACGCTCCTGGGATGGGTGGATACGCAGTATTTT.

CDR3 in amino acids: CASTWTANTGELFF. CDR3 coding DNA: TGTGCCAGCACCTGGACAGCCAACACCGGGGAGCTGTTTTTT. The rearrangement joins TRBV25-1 to TRBJ2-2, with D tentatively TRBD1 (6 bases). Germline V gene data show CDR1 as MGHDK and CDR2 as SYGVNS. CDR3 length equals 14 residues. V lost 7 bases to trimming and J lost 2 bases, with 11 bases between them.

V is TRBV30 and J is TRBJ2-2, with D unresolved. The CDR3 has 16 residues. Trimming stripped 5 bases from V and 0 bases from J, with 16 bases between. The germline gives CDR1 GTSNPN, CDR2 SVGIG (reference sequence). The CDR3 protein is CAWGAVPNSNTGELFF. In DNA, the CDR3 is TGTGCCTGGGGCGCTGTGCCTAACTCGAACACCGGGGAGCTGTTTTTT.

This clone showed up just a few times. This chain connects TRBV11-2 to TRBJ1-6, with D perhaps matching TRBD1 (5 bases). This CDR3 spans 15 amino acids. The ends were cut back, 1 base at V and 6 bases at J, with 10 bases in the middle. Germline lookup yields CDR1 SGHAT and CDR2 FQNNGV. CDR3: CASSLGGAVNSPLHF. DNA for the CDR3: TGTGCCAGCAGCTTAGGGGGCGCGGTTAATTCACCCCTCCACTTT.

This chain connects TRBV25-1 to TRBJ2-3; D is undetermined. The CDR3 contains 13 residues. The ends were cut back, 1 base at V and 3 bases at J, with 5 bases in the middle. From germline, CDR1 is MGHDK and CDR2 SYGVNS. The CDR3 region has the DNA TGTGCCAGCAGTGAATTTAGTACAGATACGCAGTATTTT. Amino acid sequence: CASSEFSTDTQYF.

The CDR3 loop reads CASSFGTSGGADTQYF. In DNA form, the CDR3 reads TGTGCCAGCAGCTTTGGGACTAGCGGGGGCGCAGATACGCAGTATTTT. The V call is TRBV7-8, the J call TRBJ2-3, with 14 positions matching TRBD2. The V segment lost 3 bases and the J segment 4 bases; nucleotides outside the gene matches: 3. This CDR3 spans 16 amino acids. Germline CDR1 reads SGHVS; CDR2 reads FQNEAQ. The full variable domain, completed using reference TRBV7-8 and TRBJ2-3, is GAGVSQSPRYKVAKRGQDVALRCDPISGHVSLFWYQQALGQGPEFLTYFQNEAQLDKSGLPSDRFFAERPEGSVSTLKIQRTQQEDSAVYLCASSFGTSGGADTQYFGPGTRLTVL.

This chain links TRBV29-1 with TRBJ1-2, with 9 bases matching TRBD1. The CDR3 totals 13 residues. Unmatched junction bases numbered 4, after V lost 7 bases and J lost 1 base. Germline CDR1 reads SQVTM; CDR2 reads ANQGSEA. The CDR3 region is CSARTGDNYGYTF. The CDR3 coding sequence is TGCAGCGCCCGGACAGGGGATAACTATGGCTACACCTTC. Drawing the rest from reference TRBV29-1 and TRBJ1-2, the complete variable domain is SAVISQKPSRDICQRGTSLTIQCQVDSQVTMMFWYRQQPGQSLTLIATANQGSEATYESGFVIDKFPISRPNLTFSTLTVSNMSPEDSSIYLCSARTGDNYGYTFGSGTRLTVV.

The chain combines TRBV11-2 with TRBJ2-5; tentatively, D is TRBD2 (6 bases). V shed 4 bases and J shed 1 base, with 10 bases lying between them. Per the germline V gene, CDR1 is SGHAT and CDR2 is FQNNGV. The CDR3 length is 14 residues. The CDR3 nucleotides read TGTGCCAGCAGCTCGGGGGTCCTCCAAGAGACCCAGTACTTC. Encoded protein: CASSSGVLQETQYF.